This T cell receptor (beta chain) came from a study of T cells in Graves' hyperthyroidism and ophthalmopathy (dated by TCRdb to the late 2010s). In the study overall: Peripheral blood was collected at initial diagnosis, before any treatment. TCR V-J signatures able to tell the groups apart were searched for in a discovery cohort of 100 patients, of whom roughly 42 had Graves' ophthalmopathy and 57 had stable Graves' hyperthyroidism. Prospective prediction of ophthalmopathy was tested in an independent validation cohort consisting of 18 hyperthyroidism patients and around 16 patients who later progressed to ophthalmopathy. For training and testing, the approximately 92 patients in the discovery cohort were randomly divided in a 7:3 ratio. In several Graves' hyperthyroidism patients, the study also compared T-cell repertoires from thyroid tissue with T-cell repertoires from blood. Once sampling was done, hyperthyroidism patients were given methimazole at a starting dose of 30 mg daily, whereas ophthalmopathy patients were given high-dose intravenous methylprednisolone. The paper reports TCR Vbeta CDR3 sequencing of roughly 140 peripheral blood samples: 43 ophthalmopathy, over 70 hyperthyroidism and around 17 progressor patients. Points the paper makes about the study in general: Blood samples also contained most of the expanded thyroid clonotypes (frequency above 0.001), which suggests that blood repertoires may reflect thyroid immune responses. In validation, progression to ophthalmopathy was predicted by the model with about 70% sensitivity and just over 72% specificity, a median of around 5.9 months before onset. A model built on a 13 V-J signature distinguished ophthalmopathy from stable hyperthyroidism, reaching about 89% sensitivity and around 81% specificity in cross-validation and 80%/75% in testing. Sample size was not statistically predetermined, and investigators were not blinded to group allocation.

As for this clonotype: No cognate antigen has been identified for it. No per-base quality is available; no much larger clone lies one base away.

Including the terminal cysteine and phenylalanine, the CDR3 comprises 13 residues. Only the CDR3 DNA is retained, 39 bases long and in frame from the first base. The junction carries 19 bases between V and J, which are trimmed by 7 bases and 7 bases respectively. CDR1 and CDR2 are drawn from the germline V gene: SQVTM, ANQGSEA. Amplification of TCR beta CDR3 regions was carried out from RNA transcripts. The first round of RT-PCR for the TCR CDR3 was performed with the HTBI primer set and the Qiagen OneStep RT-PCR kit. The libraries were constructed in a second round of multiplex PCR and then size-selected and purified. Libraries were sequenced paired-end with 100 bp reads on an Illumina HiSeq2000. As for how the authors treated the data: SOAPnuke was used to process the raw data, with reads discarded if the reads contained adapters or uncalled bases, had a mean Phred below 15, or lacked an exact constant-primer or identifier match. High-quality paired reads were merged using COPE v1.2.5, and each unique nucleotide sequence was defined as a clonotype. MiTCR v1.1 was used to align the clonotypes against IMGT TRBV, TRBD and TRBJ reference segments. Analysis was restricted to V-J combinations with a frequency above 0.0001, which covered 99.2% of repertoires. A TCS score was defined as the ratio of F50 (clonal expansion) to E x V (chaos), with BLOSUM62-based TCRdist applied between CDR3 peptides within each V-J. Welch's t-statistics and random forest reduced 514 V-J features to about 12, which were used in a naive Bayes classifier (R e1071). The raw public data were reprocessed by TCRdb itself: fastp quality trimming at Q25, MiXCR clonotype calling, in-frame beta chains only. Merged by CDR3 protein, the rows form single entries marked with the most common genes and DNA. The V and J calls come from TCRdb's annotation, not from the publication. The sample profile shows hundreds of thousands of distinct CDR3 sequences; less than 20% of them were found once. The ten largest make up about 14% of the sample.

Stable Graves' hyperthyroidism was defined as the absence of progression to ophthalmopathy over 18 months of follow-up. Hyperthyroidism patients were newly diagnosed, with disease duration under 2 months, and aged 18 to 65 years. Any patient with an uncontrolled infection, another autoimmune disease, pregnancy or lactation was excluded. Diagnoses were established on the basis of clinical symptoms, serum thyroxine and TRAb, thyroid ultrasound, and orbital computed tomography. PBMCs were separated from roughly 10 ml of fresh peripheral blood using Ficoll-Paque density gradient centrifugation. Total RNA was extracted using Trizol reagent, and RNA quality was assessed on an Agilent 2100 Bioanalyzer.

The sequencing input was blood. This TCR came from a woman aged 18-35 years with Graves' hyperthyroidism. The receptor chain draws on TRBV29-1 and TRBJ1-2; the D gene is perhaps TRBD1, on 6 matching bases. The DNA sequence is as follows: TGCAGCGCGGCCCCCCCAGGGGTTGTTGGCTACACCTTC. Translation gives CSAAPPGVVGYTF.